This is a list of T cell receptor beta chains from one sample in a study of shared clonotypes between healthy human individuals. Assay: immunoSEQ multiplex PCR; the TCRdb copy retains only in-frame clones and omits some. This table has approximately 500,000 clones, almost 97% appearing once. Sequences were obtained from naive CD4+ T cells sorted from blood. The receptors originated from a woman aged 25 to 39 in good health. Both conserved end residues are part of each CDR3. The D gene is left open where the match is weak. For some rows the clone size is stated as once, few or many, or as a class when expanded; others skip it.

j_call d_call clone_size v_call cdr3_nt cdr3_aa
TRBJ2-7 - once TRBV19 TGTGCCAGTAGCCGGCCTCCCGCCTACGAGCAGTACTTC CASSRPPAYEQYF
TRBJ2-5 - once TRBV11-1 TGTGCCAGCAGCTTAGGTGCAGGGGTAGAGACCCAGTACTTC CASSLGAGVETQYF
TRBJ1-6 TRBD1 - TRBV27 TGTGCCAGAGGAACCCCGGGACAGTATAATTCACCCCTCCACTTT CARGTPGQYNSPLHF
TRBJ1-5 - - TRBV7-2 TGTGCCAGCAGCCCCAGGGTCCTGGGCAATCAGCCCCAGCATTTT CASSPRVLGNQPQHF
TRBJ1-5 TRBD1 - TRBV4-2 TGTGCCAGCAGCCAAGGCGGGACAGGGGGATATAGCAATCAGCCCCAGCATTTT CASSQGGTGGYSNQPQHF
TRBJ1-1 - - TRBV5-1 TGCGCCAGCAGCTTGCTTCGGGGGAACACTGAAGCTTTCTTT CASSLLRGNTEAFF
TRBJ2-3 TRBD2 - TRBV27 TGTGCCAGCAGTTTGCTTCGGAGCGGGGACACAGATACGCAGTATTTT CASSLLRSGDTDTQYF
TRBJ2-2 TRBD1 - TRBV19 TGTGCCAGTAGTACCTCCAGGGACAGGGTGAACGGCGGGGAGCTGTTTTTT CASSTSRDRVNGGELFF
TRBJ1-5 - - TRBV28 TGTGCCAGCAGCCTAGGTCAGCCCCAGCATTTT CASSLGQPQHF
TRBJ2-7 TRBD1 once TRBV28 TGTGCCAGCAGTATCGGGACAGGGACCTACGAGCAGTACTTC CASSIGTGTYEQYF
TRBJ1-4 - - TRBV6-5 TGTGCCAGCAGTTACTCGTTTTCGGGACATCGTGAAAAACTGTTTTTT CASSYSFSGHREKLFF
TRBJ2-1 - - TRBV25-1 TGTGCCAGCAGTGAATCCCAGAGCTCCTACAATGAGCAGTTCTTC CASSESQSSYNEQFF
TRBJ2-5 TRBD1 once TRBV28 TGTGCCAGCAGTCCGGGGACAGGGATTGAGACCCAGTACTTC CASSPGTGIETQYF
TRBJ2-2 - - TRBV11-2 TGTGCCAGCAGCTTAGATTGGGTGCGGGGCCCCGGGGAGCTGTTTTTT CASSLDWVRGPGELFF
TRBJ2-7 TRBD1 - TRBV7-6 TGTGCCAGCAGCCCAACGACAGGGTCTCTCTCCTACGAGCAGTACTTC CASSPTTGSLSYEQYF
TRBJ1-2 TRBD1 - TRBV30 TGTGCCTGGACTCAGGGGGCGCCCAGCGGCTACACCTTC CAWTQGAPSGYTF